A single sample is the source of the 15 T cell receptor beta chains below, sequenced in a study of blood T cell repertoires in COVID-19. Sequencing was performed with immunoSEQ multiplex PCR; in TCRdb, only in-frame clones are kept and a portion is missing. This repertoire shows roughly 200,000 clones, more than 80% found once; its top ten account for roughly 1.2%. Sequencing was done on a sample of PBMCs or T cells enriched from blood (not recorded which). The receptors derive from a young man who had recovered from COVID-19.

As DNA, the CDR3 is TGTGCCAGCAGTGTCCGCCTGGTGTGGGCTTGGAAAGGGCCCCAGCATTTT. It specifies CASSVRLVWAWKGPQHF. This chain links TRBV6-1 with TRBJ1-5; D is undetermined. The V gene's germline CDR1 is MNHNS and CDR2 SASEGT. This CDR3 region has 17 residues. V shed 4 bases and J shed 9 bases, with 25 bases lying between them.

The rearrangement links TRBV6-5 to TRBJ1-2; possibly TRBD1 for D (6 bases). Germline loops: CDR1 MNHEY, CDR2 SVGAGI. The germline V and J ends were trimmed by 6 bases and 3 bases, with 11 bases remaining between them. The CDR3 spans 13 residues. This CDR3 is CASREAGDYGYTF. In DNA form, the CDR3 reads TGTGCCAGCAGGGAGGCAGGGGACTATGGCTACACCTTC.

The chain employs TRBV15 and TRBJ2-3; tentative D call: TRBD1 (5 bases). CDR1 is LNHNV, CDR2 YYDKDF, per germline (reference sequence). V lost 1 base to trimming and J lost 4 bases, with 18 bases between them. This CDR3 is 17 amino acids long. The CDR3 DNA is TGTGCCACCAGCAGAGTTCCTCCCAGGGTACAGGCAGATACGCAGTATTTT. Amino acids: CATSRVPPRVQADTQYF. Full variable domain (rest looked up from reference TRBV15 and TRBJ2-3): DAMVIQNPRYQVTQFGKPVTLSCSQTLNHNVMYWYQQKSSQAPKLLFHYYDKDFNNEADTPDNFQSRRPNTSFCFLDIRSPGLGDTAMYLCATSRVPPRVQADTQYFGPGTRLTVL.

The chain has TRBV29-1 and TRBJ2-5; 11 bases align to TRBD2. The V gene's germline CDR1 is SQVTM and CDR2 ANQGSEA. V gave up 6 bases and J gave up 4 bases; unmatched junction bases: 10. The CDR3 covers 15 residues. The CDR3 DNA sequence: TGCAGCGTCGCAGGGGGTAGCGGGAGGGGAGAGACCCAGTACTTC. It translates to CSVAGGSGRGETQYF.

V is TRBV30 and J is TRBJ2-1; 7 bases align to TRBD1. Germline V gene data show CDR1 as GTSNPN and CDR2 as SVGIG (reference sequence). This CDR3 contains 15 residues. Trimming removed 5 bases from V and 6 bases from J; junction bases left unmatched: 13. CDR3 protein: CAWRKTDRAPNEQFF. The CDR3 nucleotides are TGTGCCTGGCGAAAGACTGACAGGGCCCCCAATGAGCAGTTCTTC.

The CDR3 spells CASSYDREIYNEQFF. The CDR3 nucleotides are TGTGCCAGCAGTTACGACAGGGAAATTTACAATGAGCAGTTCTTC. The chain has TRBV6-5 and TRBJ2-1; 7 nucleotides agree with TRBD1. The germline V gene has CDR1 MNHEY and CDR2 SVGAGI. CDR3 length: 15 amino acids. With 2 bases clipped from V and 4 bases from J, the junction kept 5 bases outside the gene matches.

The V gene is TRBV21-1, the J gene TRBJ1-5. TRBV21-1 is termed a pseudogene. The CDR3 is made up of 12 amino acids. CDR3 protein: CASSGGDQPQHF. The CDR3 region has the DNA TGTGCCAGCAGTGGGGGGGATCAGCCCCAGCATTTT.

The chain carries TRBV2 and TRBJ2-3; 8 nucleotides align to TRBD2. The J segment lost 6 bases and the V segment lost 5 bases, leaving 4 bases of the junction unmatched. The CDR3 is 13 amino acids. Germline CDR1 reads SNHLY; CDR2 reads FYNNEI. The CDR3 region has the DNA TGTGCCAGCAGTTCGGGGGGGGAGGATACGCAGTATTTT. Protein sequence: CASSSGGEDTQYF.

This chain uses TRBV10-3 with TRBJ2-1; 12 positions match TRBD2. The CDR3 length is 15 residues. V dropped 11 bases and J dropped 0; count of bases not matched to a gene: 5. Germline assignment: CDR1 ENHRY and CDR2 SYGVKD. Here the CDR3 DNA reads TGTGCCTCCCAGACTAGCGGGGGCTCCTACAATGAGCAGTTCTTC. Translating it yields CASQTSGGSYNEQFF.

This clone was observed at least ten times. The J gene is TRBJ1-6, the V gene TRBV28, with D possibly being TRBD1 (5 bases). The CDR3 loop spans 15 amino acids. From germline, CDR1 is MDHEN and CDR2 SYDVKM. V shed 6 bases and J shed 4 bases, with 13 bases lying between them. In DNA form, the CDR3 reads TGTGCCAGCAGCTTCCGGGGGGATTATAATTCACCCCTCCACTTT. This sequence encodes CASSFRGDYNSPLHF.

The chain combines TRBV18 with TRBJ2-1; the match to TRBD2 covers 14 bases. Germline V gene data show CDR1 as KGHSH and CDR2 as LQKENI. This CDR3 has 18 amino acids. Losses at the gene ends were 0 bases for V and 2 bases for J; bases not matched to a gene: 3. In DNA form, the CDR3 reads TGTGCCAGCTCACCACCGACTAGCGGGGGGGCCACCTACAATGAGCAGTTCTTC. Translating gives CASSPPTSGGATYNEQFF.

The chain joins TRBV20-1 to TRBJ1-5; tentative D call: TRBD1 (5 bases). CDR3 size: 14 residues. Trimming took 3 bases from V and 5 from J, leaving 14 bases between them. The germline V gene encodes CDR1 DFQATT and CDR2 SNEGSKA (reference sequence). DNA for the CDR3: TGCAGTGCTAGTGACGGGCAGGGCGATCAGCCCCAGCATTTT. Its translation is CSASDGQGDQPQHF.

The chain is built from TRBV7-2 and TRBJ2-7; 10 bases are shared with TRBD2. The CDR3 extends over 15 amino acids. V dropped 6 bases and J dropped 8; count of bases not matched to a gene: 13. Germline CDR1 reads SGHTA; CDR2 reads FQGNSA. CDR3 protein: CASREKAGGPYKQYF. CDR3 sequence (DNA): TGTGCCAGCAGGGAAAAAGCGGGAGGGCCGTATAAGCAGTACTTC.

This clone was detected only a few times. The rearrangement joins TRBV19 to TRBJ1-6, with TRBD1 matching 7 bases. Germline V gene sequence: CDR1 LNHDA, CDR2 SQIVND (reference sequence). The CDR3 is made up of 13 amino acids. Losses at the gene ends were 5 bases for V and 10 bases for J; bases not matched to a gene: 5. Here the CDR3 DNA reads TGTGCCAGTAGTCCTGGGACAGCATCACCCCTCCACTTT. Protein: CASSPGTASPLHF.

The CDR3 loop is CASSQEGAARELFF. The CDR3 bases are TGCGCCAGCAGCCAAGAGGGGGCCGCGCGGGAGCTGTTTTTT. This chain links TRBV4-1 with TRBJ2-2, with a possible D match to TRBD1 (6 bases). There are 14 residues in the CDR3. The V and J ends lost 0 bases and 9 bases respectively, with 11 bases between them. The V gene's germline CDR1 is MGHRA and CDR2 YSYEKL.